This paragraph covers one TCR beta chain sequence. The count of this clone is one. It lacks a known antigen. No base quality values were provided; no much bigger clone lies one nucleotide off. The collaborating institutions used their own protocols to collect whole blood in K2EDTA tubes. For TCRbeta analysis, collaborators shipped samples as frozen whole blood, isolated PBMCs, or DNA extracted from either of those sample types. CDR1 and CDR2, looked up from the germline V gene, are KGHSH and LQKENI. Relative to germline, V is missing 5 bases and J is missing 6 bases, with 6 bases of the junction outside any gene match. From cysteine to phenylalanine, the CDR3 is 14 amino acids long. The retained sequence is limited to the CDR3, 42 bases, with the frame set at the first base. This entry belongs to a study of blood T cell repertoires in COVID-19 (dated by TCRdb to 2020 to 2021). Some background on the complete study: Samples covering the acute and convalescent phases of COVID-19 were provided by collaborators in the United States, Italy and Spain. The material from the prospective study consisted of cDNA or gDNA derived from T cells, B-cell-depleted T cells, or PBMCs. Deeply sampled blood TCRbeta repertoires from subjects exposed to, actively infected with, or recovered from COVID-19 were included in the dataset. The repertoires were made available in a free public database intended to serve as a resource for research on the immune response to SARS-CoV-2. Samples were obtained from the ongoing ImmuneRACE study (first 160 participants) and from 1,254 subjects provided by 6 global collaborators. The sample metadata nearly always contained a de-identified subject ID, COVID-19 status, age in years and sex. Where HLA class I and class II types were available, the types were taken from metadata supplied by the sample provider, not from assay-based typing.

Study-wide findings and limitations: The amount of clinical and demographic metadata varied by source and participant and was provided uncurated.

TCRbeta CDR3 regions were amplified from genomic DNA by means of the immunoSEQ Assay, a bias-controlled multiplex PCR. On the authors' methods: The number of nucleated cells in each sample was estimated by amplification of reference gene primers within the assay. To quantify the absolute abundance of each unique TCRbeta CDR3 rearrangement, sequence reads were collapsed and filtered. For each sample, productive Simpson clonality was calculated by taking the square root of Simpson's diversity index across productive rearrangements. TCRdb took this table from immuneACCESS and kept in-frame rearrangements with V and J called. Such tables lack part of the clones; where checked against another copy, unresolved V genes explain under half of the gap, and the rest is unexplained. V and J calls and clone size are those listed in that table; D and trimming were worked out from the DNA. This sample lists 30,000 to 50,000 clones; approximately 85% were detected once. About 4% of the sample is held by the ten biggest clonotypes.

The chain is assembled from TRBV18 and TRBJ2-2; 7 middle bases align to TRBD1. This TCR was sampled from a man in his fifties or sixties with acute or convalescent COVID-19. Sequenced sample: peripheral blood. The base sequence is TGTGCCAGCTCAACTCAGGGGGAGCCCGGGGAGCTGTTTTTT. Translation gives CASSTQGEPGELFF.